The clone carrying this T cell receptor beta chain appeared a few times. Sequencing used immunoSEQ v3. Here immunoSEQ multiplex PCR was the method, and the copy in TCRdb shows in-frame clones only, minus some. The sample holds approximately 20,000 clones, 78% seen once. Described time point: pre-treatment sample, taken before nivolumab and TIL therapy. This specimen belongs to a study of TIL therapy for anti-PD-1-resistant metastatic lung cancer. As for the study in general: Most patients had lung adenocarcinoma. Tumors carried a median roughly 1.5 non-synonymous mutations per megabase.

Germline V gives CDR1 SGHDT, CDR2 YYEEEE. The CDR3 consists of 18 residues. Trimming removed 4 bases at V and 2 bases at J, with 23 bases between. This TCR was recovered from a person between 25 and 80 years old with non-small cell lung cancer. This specimen was blood, taken at baseline. This sequence joins TRBV5-6 and TRBJ2-3, with TRBD2 as a possible D gene (5 bases). Here the CDR3 reads CASSLGAVARANTDTQYF. The CDR3 nucleotides are TGTGCCAGCAGCCTGGGAGCGGTAGCGAGGGCTAACACAGATACGCAGTATTTT. Variable domain in full (rest from reference TRBV5-6 and TRBJ2-3): DAGVTQSPTHLIKTRGQQVTLRCSPKSGHDTVSWYQQALGQGPQFIFQYYEEEERQRGNFPDRFSGHQFPNYSSELNVNALLLGDSALYLCASSLGAVARANTDTQYFGPGTRLTVL.